This entry lists 25 T cell receptor beta chains sequenced from one sample in a study of T-cell memory formation after mild COVID-19. From the 5' RACE reads, TCRdb called clonotypes with MiXCR, one entry per CDR3 protein. The sample has about 360,000 distinct CDR3 sequences; under 15% are singletons. Sequenced sample: PBMCs or a T cell subset sorted from them (not recorded which). The receptors here all came from a man aged 18 to 29 who had mild COVID-19 (a few samples of this study predate the infection). Cell type and time point are not known.

This clonotype was detected only a few times. The rearrangement links TRBV4-2 to TRBJ2-3; the match to TRBD2 covers 9 bases. The ends lost 4 bases at V and 6 bases at J; junction bases unmatched: 14. Germline V gives CDR1 LGHNA, CDR2 YNFKEQ. CDR3 size: 17 residues. Here the CDR3 reads CASSPRGDAGGPDTQYF. CDR3 nucleotides: TGTGCCAGCAGCCCCAGGGGGGACGCGGGGGGGCCCGATACGCAGTATTTT.

The chain employs TRBV6-1 and TRBJ2-3; 10 bases align to TRBD2. Germline V gives CDR1 MNHNS, CDR2 SASEGT. The junction had 8 bases not matched to a gene; V was cut back by 10 bases and J by 4 bases. The CDR3 covers 14 residues. The CDR3 nucleotides read TGTGCCACTCAGAGCGGGGGGGATGCAGATACGCAGTATTTT. Residues: CATQSGGDADTQYF.

This chain links TRBV20-1 with TRBJ2-3; weak D call: TRBD2 (5 bases). The CDR3 has 12 amino acids. In germline, CDR1 is DFQATT, CDR2 SNEGSKA (reference sequence). V lost 5 bases and J lost 4, with 10 bases in between. CDR3 nucleotide sequence: TGCAGTGCTGAGGGTGCGGCAGATACGCAGTATTTT. Amino acid sequence: CSAEGAADTQYF.

The genes are TRBV7-9 and TRBJ2-7; TRBD1 aligns across 7 bases. The germline gives CDR1 SEHNR, CDR2 FQNEAQ (reference sequence). With 5 bases clipped from V and 2 bases from J, the junction kept 12 bases outside the gene matches. This CDR3 has 16 residues. DNA for the CDR3: TGTGCCAGCAGCGGTGCATTTGGTGGGACAGCCTACGAGCAGTACGTC. Translated, it gives CASSGAFGGTAYEQYV.

Only a few counts were recorded for this clonotype. The genes are TRBV4-3 and TRBJ1-2; a possible D gene is TRBD1 (6 bases). The V end was cut by 2 bases, the J end by 4 bases, with 11 bases between. Germline V CDR1 and CDR2: LGHNA, YSLEER. This CDR3 spans 14 amino acids. This CDR3 reads CASSQTGQGYGYTF. DNA for the CDR3: TGCGCCAGCAGCCAAACGGGACAAGGCTATGGCTACACCTTC.

CDR3 loop: CSAPSPTTGNTEAFF. The CDR3 DNA reads as TGCAGTGCCCCCAGCCCGACGACAGGGAACACTGAAGCTTTCTTT. The rearrangement links TRBV20-1 to TRBJ1-1; TRBD1 is a possible D gene (6 bases). V gave up 6 bases and J gave up 1 base, with 18 bases separating them. CDR3 length equals 15 residues. The germline V gene has CDR1 DFQATT and CDR2 SNEGSKA (reference sequence).

This clonotype has more than one count but fewer than ten. The J gene is TRBJ1-5, the V gene TRBV15; a weak D match, TRBD1 (5 bases). The CDR3 extends over 16 amino acids. From germline, CDR1 is LNHNV and CDR2 YYDKDF (reference sequence). Trimming removed 0 bases from V and 3 bases from J, with 12 bases in between. CDR3 in DNA: TGTGCCACCAGCAGAGATCGAGCAGGGAACAATCAGCCCCAGCATTTT. This translates into CATSRDRAGNNQPQHF.

This chain joins TRBV7-3 and TRBJ2-7, with D tentatively TRBD1 (5 bases). The CDR3 length is 12 residues. Germline V CDR1 and CDR2: SGHTA, FQGTGA. V lost 5 bases to trimming and J lost 4 bases, with 9 bases between them. CDR3 sequence (DNA): TGTGCCAGCAGCCCCGACAGATACGAGCAGTACGTC. Protein sequence: CASSPDRYEQYV.

This clonotype was observed a handful of times. The chain recombines TRBV6-6 with TRBJ2-1, with D possibly matching TRBD2 (5 bases). The CDR3 contains 12 residues. V shed 5 bases and J shed 9 bases, with 11 bases lying between them. Looked up from germline, CDR1 is MNHNY and CDR2 is SVGAGI (reference sequence). The CDR3 protein is CASSATGSEQFF. The CDR3 DNA follows: TGTGCCAGCAGTGCCACGGGGAGTGAGCAGTTCTTC.

This clonotype was counted only a few times. The chain employs TRBV4-3 and TRBJ2-3, with 11 bases aligning to TRBD2. The CDR3 has 18 amino acids. Germline CDR1 and CDR2: LGHNA and YSLEER. V gave up 5 bases and J gave up 8 bases; unmatched junction bases: 18. The DNA for the CDR3 is TGCGCCAGCAGCTATACTAGCGGGGGCCGAAACTTTCTCAGTACGCAGTATTTT. Its translation is CASSYTSGGRNFLSTQYF.

This clonotype was detected only a few times. The rearrangement joins TRBV2 to TRBJ2-2; the D is unclear. V was clipped by 0 bases and J by 2 bases, with 10 bases between them. The CDR3 length is 16 residues. CDR1 and CDR2 from the germline V gene are SNHLY and FYNNEI. The CDR3: CASSEAVQFNTGELFF. The CDR3 coding sequence is TGTGCCAGCAGTGAAGCGGTTCAGTTTAACACCGGGGAGCTGTTTTTT.

In this sample, this clonotype turned up a few times. The V call is TRBV7-9, the J call TRBJ1-6, with 9 positions matching TRBD1. CDR3 length: 15 residues. Germline trimming cut 5 bases from V and 9 bases from J; bases unmatched to any gene: 8. Germline V CDR1 and CDR2: SEHNR, FQNEAQ (reference sequence). The CDR3 protein is CASSRTGTGTSPLHF. CDR3 sequence (DNA): TGTGCCAGCAGCCGGACCGGGACAGGGACTTCACCCCTCCACTTT. Full variable domain (rest looked up from reference TRBV7-9 and TRBJ1-6): DTGVSQNPRHKITKRGQNVTFRCDPISEHNRLYWYRQTLGQGPEFLTYFQNEAQLEKSRLLSDRFSAERPKGSFSTLEIQRTEQGDSAMYLCASSRTGTGTSPLHFGNGTRLTVT.

The chain combines TRBV20-1 with TRBJ2-6; D is unclear. The CDR3 has 16 residues. V lost 0 bases and J 4 bases, leaving 13 bases between the germline ends. Germline lookup yields CDR1 DFQATT and CDR2 SNEGSKA (reference sequence). The CDR3 region has the DNA TGCAGTGCTAGAGATCGGATCTTTCTGGGGGCCAACGTCCTGACTTTC. Translation gives CSARDRIFLGANVLTF.

In its sample, this clonotype was seen many times. CDR3 sequence: CASSYRGGQETQYF. The CDR3 nucleotides are TGTGCCAGCAGCTACAGAGGCGGGCAAGAGACCCAGTACTTC. The chain links TRBV7-2 to TRBJ2-5; possible D gene TRBD2, 5 bases. Per germline, CDR1 SGHTA and CDR2 FQGNSA. V was trimmed by 4 bases and J by 2 bases, leaving 11 bases between them. The CDR3 runs to 14 residues.

This clonotype has only a few counts. The chain couples TRBV15 to TRBJ1-2; D is perhaps TRBD1 (6 bases). This CDR3 is 14 amino acids long. Trimming cost V 6 bases and J 2 bases, with 13 bases left between them. CDR1 is LNHNV, CDR2 YYDKDF, per germline (reference sequence). CDR3 in amino acids: CATRQIGQNYGYTF. The CDR3 DNA reads as TGTGCCACCAGGCAAATAGGACAGAACTATGGCTACACCTTC.

This clonotype was seen more than once but under ten times. This chain links TRBV20-1 with TRBJ1-5; TRBD1 might be the D (5 bases). Trimming cost V 3 bases and J 1 base, with 10 bases left between them. Germline V gives CDR1 DFQATT, CDR2 SNEGSKA (reference sequence). The CDR3 is 14 residues long. CDR3 bases: TGCAGTGCTAGGCGAGGGGACAGCAATCAGCCCCAGCATTTT. The encoded protein is CSARRGDSNQPQHF.

This clonotype was counted at least ten times. This sequence joins TRBV2 and TRBJ2-7; 8 nucleotides align to TRBD2. The CDR3 has 13 residues. In germline, CDR1 is SNHLY, CDR2 FYNNEI. The V and J ends lost 5 bases and 6 bases, in that order; junction bases with no gene match: 6. The CDR3 reads CASSLGLEVEQYF. In DNA form, the CDR3 reads TGTGCCAGCAGTCTGGGACTAGAGGTCGAGCAGTACTTC.

This clonotype was counted between two and nine times. V and J are TRBV5-4 and TRBJ2-7; 7 nucleotides line up with TRBD1. Germline CDR1 SGHNT, CDR2 YYREEE (reference sequence). The CDR3 is 17 residues long. V trimming: 0 bases; J trimming: 5 bases; junction bases outside the gene matches: 14. In DNA form, the CDR3 reads TGTGCCAGCAGCTTGGGCCAACACACAGGGGTGGTCAACGAGCAGTACTTC. Its translation: CASSLGQHTGVVNEQYF.

This clonotype has just a few counts. V and J are TRBV20-1 and TRBJ2-7, with D possibly TRBD1 on 6 matching bases. V lost 0 bases and J lost 2, with 11 bases in between. This CDR3 is built from 14 residues. The germline V gene has CDR1 DFQATT and CDR2 SNEGSKA (reference sequence). The CDR3 bases are TGCAGTGCTAGAGATCATAGGGGGACCTACGAGCAGTACTTC. Translating it yields CSARDHRGTYEQYF.

There are a few counts of this clonotype. The chain is built from TRBV6-5 and TRBJ2-7; 10 bases match TRBD1. Germline assignment: CDR1 MNHEY and CDR2 SVGAGI. The CDR3 length is 15 residues. The V segment lost 7 bases and the J segment 0 bases; nucleotides outside the gene matches: 6. CDR3 amino acids: CASNPDRGSSYEQYF. The CDR3 nucleotides read TGTGCCAGCAACCCGGACAGGGGGAGCTCCTACGAGCAGTACTTC.

This clonotype has a handful of counts. The J gene is TRBJ2-1, the V gene TRBV7-9, with D hard to call. CDR1 and CDR2 (germline): SEHNR, FQNEAQ (reference sequence). This CDR3 has 13 residues. Trimming removed 3 bases at V and 12 bases at J, with 15 bases between. CDR3 in DNA: TGTGCCAGCAGCTTGGAAAGACCGCACGGGCAGTTCTTC. The encoded protein is CASSLERPHGQFF.

This clonotype has a handful of counts. This chain uses TRBV5-1 with TRBJ2-7; D uncertain. This CDR3 comprises 13 residues. The germline V gene has CDR1 SGHRS and CDR2 YFSETQ. V was trimmed by 0 bases and J by 1 base, leaving 5 bases between them. CDR3 sequence (DNA): TGCGCCAGCAGCTTGGAACTTTCCTACGAGCAGTACTTC. Amino acid sequence: CASSLELSYEQYF. The whole variable domain, filled in from reference TRBV5-1 and TRBJ2-7, reads KAGVTQTPRYLIKTRGQQVTLSCSPISGHRSVSWYQQTPGQGLQFLFEYFSETQRNKGNFPGRFSGRQFSNSRSEMNVSTLELGDSALYLCASSLELSYEQYFGPGTRLTVT.

This clonotype qualifies as medium-sized (0.01 to 0.1%). This chain joins TRBV6-4 and TRBJ2-1; TRBD2 aligns across 9 bases. This CDR3 has 15 amino acids. Germline CDR1 MRHNA, CDR2 SNTAGT. The trim removed 3 bases at V and 0 bases at J, leaving 0 bases unmatched. The CDR3 DNA follows: TGTGCCAGCAGTGAAGCGGGGGGCTCCTACAATGAGCAGTTCTTC. Encoded protein: CASSEAGGSYNEQFF.

A few counts support this clonotype. The rearrangement joins TRBV10-3 to TRBJ2-1, with a possible D match to TRBD2 (6 bases). The CDR3 loop spans 14 amino acids. CDR1 and CDR2 from the germline V gene are ENHRY and SYGVKD. V was trimmed by 6 bases and J by 7 bases, leaving 16 bases between them. Here the CDR3 reads CAIRGGLGQNEQFF. The DNA for the CDR3 is TGTGCCATCAGGGGGGGACTGGGTCAAAATGAGCAGTTCTTC.

The rearrangement joins TRBV7-3 to TRBJ2-1; D may match TRBD1 or TRBD2 (5 bases each). Between the trimmed V and J ends, which lost 2 bases and 4 bases, there was a span of 9 bases. The CDR3 runs to 14 residues. CDR1 and CDR2 from the germline V gene are SGHTA and FQGTGA. The DNA for the CDR3 is TGTGCCAGCAGCTTATTAGAGGGGTACAATGAGCAGTTCTTC. This encodes CASSLLEGYNEQFF. Combining the CDR3 with reference TRBV7-3 and TRBJ2-1 gives the whole variable domain GAGVSQTPSNKVTEKGKYVELRCDPISGHTALYWYRQSLGQGPEFLIYFQGTGAADDSGLPNDRFFAVRPEGSVSTLKIQRTERGDSAVYLCASSLLEGYNEQFFGPGTRLTVL.